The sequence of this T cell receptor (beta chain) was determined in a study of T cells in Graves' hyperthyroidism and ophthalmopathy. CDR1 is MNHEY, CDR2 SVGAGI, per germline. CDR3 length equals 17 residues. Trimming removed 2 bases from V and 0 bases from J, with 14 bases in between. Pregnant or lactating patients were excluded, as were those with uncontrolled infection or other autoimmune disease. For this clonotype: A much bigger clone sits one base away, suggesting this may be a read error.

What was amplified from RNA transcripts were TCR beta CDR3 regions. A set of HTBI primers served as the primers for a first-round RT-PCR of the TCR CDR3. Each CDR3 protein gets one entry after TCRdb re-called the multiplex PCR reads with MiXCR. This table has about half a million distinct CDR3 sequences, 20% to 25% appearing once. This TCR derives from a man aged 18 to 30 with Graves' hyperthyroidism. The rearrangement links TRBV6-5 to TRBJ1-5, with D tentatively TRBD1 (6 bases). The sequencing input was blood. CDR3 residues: CASSYEPTGSSNQPQHF. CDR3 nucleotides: TGTGCCAGCAGTTACGAGCCCACAGGGTCTAGCAATCAGCCCCAGCATTTT.